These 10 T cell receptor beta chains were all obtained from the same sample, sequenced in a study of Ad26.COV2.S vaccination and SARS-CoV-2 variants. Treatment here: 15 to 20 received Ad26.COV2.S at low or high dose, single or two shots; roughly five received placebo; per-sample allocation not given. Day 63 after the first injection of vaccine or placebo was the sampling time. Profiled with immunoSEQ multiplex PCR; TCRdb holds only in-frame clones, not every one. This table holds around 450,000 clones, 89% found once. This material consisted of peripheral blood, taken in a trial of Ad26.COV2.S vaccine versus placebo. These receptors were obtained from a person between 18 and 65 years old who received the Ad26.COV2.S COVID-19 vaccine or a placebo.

Written as DNA, the CDR3 is TGCAGCGTTGAAGGAAGGGACAGAAGCTATGGCTACACCTTC. It encodes CSVEGRDRSYGYTF. The chain employs TRBV29-1 and TRBJ1-2, with 7 bases fitting TRBD1. V shed 1 base, J shed 4 bases, and the junction held 6 bases outside the gene matches. Germline V lookup: CDR1 SQVTM, CDR2 ANQGSEA. The CDR3 extends over 14 amino acids. The full variable domain, rest sourced from reference TRBV29-1 and TRBJ1-2, is SAVISQKPSRDICQRGTSLTIQCQVDSQVTMMFWYRQQPGQSLTLIATANQGSEATYESGFVIDKFPISRPNLTFSTLTVSNMSPEDSSIYLCSVEGRDRSYGYTFGSGTRLTVV.

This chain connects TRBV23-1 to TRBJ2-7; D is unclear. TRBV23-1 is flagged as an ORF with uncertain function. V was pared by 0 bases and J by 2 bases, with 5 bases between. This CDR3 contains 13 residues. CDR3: CASSQSPTYEQYV. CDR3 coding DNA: TGCGCCAGCAGTCAATCCCCGACCTACGAGCAGTACGTC.

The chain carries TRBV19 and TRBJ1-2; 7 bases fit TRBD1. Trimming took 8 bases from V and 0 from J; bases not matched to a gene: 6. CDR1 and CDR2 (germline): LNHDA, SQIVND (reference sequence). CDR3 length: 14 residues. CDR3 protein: CASRTGQSNYGYTF. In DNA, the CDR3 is TGTGCCAGTCGGACAGGACAATCTAACTATGGCTACACCTTC. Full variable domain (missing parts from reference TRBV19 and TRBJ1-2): DGGITQSPKYLFRKEGQNVTLSCEQNLNHDAMYWYRQDPGQGLRLIYYSQIVNDFQKGDIAEGYSVSREKKESFPLTVTSAQKNPTAFYLCASRTGQSNYGYTFGSGTRLTVV.

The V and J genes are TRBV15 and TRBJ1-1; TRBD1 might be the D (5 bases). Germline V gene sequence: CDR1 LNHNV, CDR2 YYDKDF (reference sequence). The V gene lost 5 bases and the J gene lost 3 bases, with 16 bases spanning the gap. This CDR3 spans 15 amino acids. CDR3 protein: CATSLSREGYTEAFF. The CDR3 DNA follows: TGTGCCACCAGCCTTTCCCGAGAGGGGTACACTGAAGCTTTCTTT.

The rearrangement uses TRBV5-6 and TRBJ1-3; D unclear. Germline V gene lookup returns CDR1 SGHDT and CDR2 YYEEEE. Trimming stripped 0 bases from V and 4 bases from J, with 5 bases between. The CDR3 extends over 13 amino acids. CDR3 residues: CASSLAFGNTIYF. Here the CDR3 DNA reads TGTGCCAGCAGCTTGGCCTTCGGAAACACCATATATTTT.

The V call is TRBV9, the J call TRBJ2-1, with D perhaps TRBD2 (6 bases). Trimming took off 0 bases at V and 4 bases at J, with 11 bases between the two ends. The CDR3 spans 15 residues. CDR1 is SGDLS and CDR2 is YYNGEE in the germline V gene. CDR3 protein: CASSVALDYYNEQFF. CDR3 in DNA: TGTGCCAGCAGCGTAGCCCTGGACTATTACAATGAGCAGTTCTTC.

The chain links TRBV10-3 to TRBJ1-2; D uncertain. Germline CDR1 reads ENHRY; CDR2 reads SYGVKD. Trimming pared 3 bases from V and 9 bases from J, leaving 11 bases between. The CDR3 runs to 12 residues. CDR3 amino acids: CAISDSSPSYTF. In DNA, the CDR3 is TGTGCCATCAGTGATAGTAGCCCCAGCTACACCTTC.

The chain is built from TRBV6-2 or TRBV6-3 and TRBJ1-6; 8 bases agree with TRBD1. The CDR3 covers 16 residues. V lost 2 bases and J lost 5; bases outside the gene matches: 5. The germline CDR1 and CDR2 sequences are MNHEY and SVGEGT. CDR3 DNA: TGTGCCAGCAGTTACGCCGGACAGGGAGATAATTCACCCCTCCACTTT. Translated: CASSYAGQGDNSPLHF.

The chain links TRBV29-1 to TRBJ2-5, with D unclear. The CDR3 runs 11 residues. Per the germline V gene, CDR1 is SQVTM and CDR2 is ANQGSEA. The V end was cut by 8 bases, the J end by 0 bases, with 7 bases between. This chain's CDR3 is CSPLYQETQYF. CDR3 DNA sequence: TGCAGCCCCCTGTACCAAGAGACCCAGTACTTC. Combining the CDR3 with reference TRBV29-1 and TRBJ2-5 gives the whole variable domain SAVISQKPSRDICQRGTSLTIQCQVDSQVTMMFWYRQQPGQSLTLIATANQGSEATYESGFVIDKFPISRPNLTFSTLTVSNMSPEDSSIYLCSPLYQETQYFGPGTRLLVL.

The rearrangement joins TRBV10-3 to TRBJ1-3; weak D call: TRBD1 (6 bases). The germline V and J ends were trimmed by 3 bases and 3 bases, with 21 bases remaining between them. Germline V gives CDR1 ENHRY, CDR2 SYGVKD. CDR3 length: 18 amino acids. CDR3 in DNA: TGTGCCATCAGTGATTACCGATTGACAGGAGGGTTTGGAAACACCATATATTTT. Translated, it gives CAISDYRLTGGFGNTIYF.